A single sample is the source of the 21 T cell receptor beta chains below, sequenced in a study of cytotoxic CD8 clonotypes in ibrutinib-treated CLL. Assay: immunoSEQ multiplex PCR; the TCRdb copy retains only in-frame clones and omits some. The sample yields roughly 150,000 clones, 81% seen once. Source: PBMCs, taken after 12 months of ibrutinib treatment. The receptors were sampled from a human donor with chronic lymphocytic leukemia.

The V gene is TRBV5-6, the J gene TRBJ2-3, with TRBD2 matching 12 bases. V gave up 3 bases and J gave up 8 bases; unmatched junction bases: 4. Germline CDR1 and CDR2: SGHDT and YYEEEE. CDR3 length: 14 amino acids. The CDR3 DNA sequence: TGTGCCAGCAGCTCTAGCGGGGGGGCCGGTACGCAGTATTTT. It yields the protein CASSSSGGAGTQYF.

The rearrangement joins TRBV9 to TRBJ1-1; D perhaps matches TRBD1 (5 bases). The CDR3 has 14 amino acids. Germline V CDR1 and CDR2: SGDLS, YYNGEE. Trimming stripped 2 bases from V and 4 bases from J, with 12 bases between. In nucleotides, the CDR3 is TGTGCCAGCAGCGTCGGGGCCGACAGCACTGAAGCTTTCTTT. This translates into CASSVGADSTEAFF.

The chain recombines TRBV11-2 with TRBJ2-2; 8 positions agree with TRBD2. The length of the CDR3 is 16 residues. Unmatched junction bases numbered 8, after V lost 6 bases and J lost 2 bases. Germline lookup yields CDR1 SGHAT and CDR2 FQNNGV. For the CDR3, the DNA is TGTGCCAGCAGTCTCGGGGTAGCGGGAAACACCGGGGAGCTGTTTTTT. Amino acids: CASSLGVAGNTGELFF.

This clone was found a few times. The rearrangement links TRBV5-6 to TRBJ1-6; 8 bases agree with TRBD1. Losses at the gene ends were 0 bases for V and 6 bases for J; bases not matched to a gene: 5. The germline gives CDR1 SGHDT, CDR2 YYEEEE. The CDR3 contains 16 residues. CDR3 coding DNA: TGTGCCAGCAGCTTGGGGCAGGGGGCTTTTAATTCACCCCTCCACTTT. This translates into CASSLGQGAFNSPLHF.

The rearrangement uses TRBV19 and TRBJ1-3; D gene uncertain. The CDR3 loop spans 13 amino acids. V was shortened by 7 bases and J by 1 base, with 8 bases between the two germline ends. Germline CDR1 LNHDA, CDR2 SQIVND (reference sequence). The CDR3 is CASTRNSGNTIYF. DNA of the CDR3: TGTGCCAGTACCCGCAATTCTGGAAACACCATATATTTT.

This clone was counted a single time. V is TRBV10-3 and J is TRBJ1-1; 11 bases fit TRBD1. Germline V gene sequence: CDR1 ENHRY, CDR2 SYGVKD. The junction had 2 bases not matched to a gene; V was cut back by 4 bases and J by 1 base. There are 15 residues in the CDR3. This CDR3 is CAISGTGGSNTEAFF. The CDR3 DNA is TGTGCCATCAGTGGGACAGGGGGCTCGAACACTGAAGCTTTCTTT.

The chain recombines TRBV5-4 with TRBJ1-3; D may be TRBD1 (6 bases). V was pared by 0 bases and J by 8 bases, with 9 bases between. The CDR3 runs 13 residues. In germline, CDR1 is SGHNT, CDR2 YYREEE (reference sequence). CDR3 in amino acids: CASSLDRADTIYF. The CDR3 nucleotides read TGTGCCAGCAGCTTGGACAGGGCGGACACCATATATTTT.

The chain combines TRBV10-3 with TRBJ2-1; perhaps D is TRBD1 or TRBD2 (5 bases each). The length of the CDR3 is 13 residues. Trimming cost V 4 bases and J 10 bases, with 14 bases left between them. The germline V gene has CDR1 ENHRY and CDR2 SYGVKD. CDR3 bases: TGTGCCATCAGTGGGACAACTAGTGGGGAGCAGTTCTTC. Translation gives CAISGTTSGEQFF.

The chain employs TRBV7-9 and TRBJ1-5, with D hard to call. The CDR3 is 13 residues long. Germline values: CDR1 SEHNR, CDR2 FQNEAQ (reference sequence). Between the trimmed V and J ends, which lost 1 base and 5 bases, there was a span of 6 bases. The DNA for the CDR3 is TGTGCCAGCAGCTTAGGGTATTATCAGCCCCAGCATTTT. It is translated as CASSLGYYQPQHF.

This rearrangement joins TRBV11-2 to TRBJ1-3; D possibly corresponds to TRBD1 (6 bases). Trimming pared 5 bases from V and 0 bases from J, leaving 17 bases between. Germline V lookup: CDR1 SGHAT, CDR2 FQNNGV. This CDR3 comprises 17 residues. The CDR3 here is CASSELGRTDSGNTIYF. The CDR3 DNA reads TGTGCCAGCAGCGAACTCGGCCGGACAGACTCTGGAAACACCATATATTTT.

CDR3 region: CASSLGDRQETQYF. In nucleotides, the CDR3 is TGTGCCAGCAGCTTAGGGGACAGACAAGAGACCCAGTACTTC. The chain is built from TRBV7-9 and TRBJ2-5; 7 bases align to TRBD1. The CDR3 length is 14 residues. The J segment lost 2 bases and the V segment lost 1 base, leaving 1 base of the junction unmatched. Germline assignment: CDR1 SEHNR and CDR2 FQNEAQ (reference sequence).

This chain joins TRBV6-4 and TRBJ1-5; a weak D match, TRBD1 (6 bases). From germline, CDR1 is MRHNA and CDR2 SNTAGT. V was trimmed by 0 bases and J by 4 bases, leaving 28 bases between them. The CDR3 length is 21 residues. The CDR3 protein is CASSDSRSPDSQFNSNQPQHF. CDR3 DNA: TGTGCCAGCAGTGACTCGAGGTCTCCGGACAGTCAATTTAATTCAAATCAGCCCCAGCATTTT.

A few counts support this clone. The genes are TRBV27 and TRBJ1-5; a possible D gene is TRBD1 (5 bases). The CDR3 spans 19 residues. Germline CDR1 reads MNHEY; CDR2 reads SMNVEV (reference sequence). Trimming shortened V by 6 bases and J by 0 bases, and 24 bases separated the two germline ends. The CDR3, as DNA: TGTGCCAGCAGCCAATCGTACAGTACAGGCTCTATTAGCAATCAGCCCCAGCATTTT. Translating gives CASSQSYSTGSISNQPQHF.

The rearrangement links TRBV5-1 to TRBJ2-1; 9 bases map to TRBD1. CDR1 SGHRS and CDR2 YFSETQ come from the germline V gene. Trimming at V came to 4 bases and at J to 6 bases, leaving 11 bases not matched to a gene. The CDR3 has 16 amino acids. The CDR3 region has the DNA TGCGCCAGCAGCGCGAGAACAGGGGGCTTCTCCAATGAGCAGTTCTTC. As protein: CASSARTGGFSNEQFF.

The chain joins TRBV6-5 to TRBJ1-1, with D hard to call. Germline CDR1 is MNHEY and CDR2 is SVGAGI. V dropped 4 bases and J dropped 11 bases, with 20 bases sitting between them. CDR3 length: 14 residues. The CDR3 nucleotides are TGTGCCAGCAGTTCCCCCCTGGGCCGCCGGAACGCTTTCTTT. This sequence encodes CASSSPLGRRNAFF.

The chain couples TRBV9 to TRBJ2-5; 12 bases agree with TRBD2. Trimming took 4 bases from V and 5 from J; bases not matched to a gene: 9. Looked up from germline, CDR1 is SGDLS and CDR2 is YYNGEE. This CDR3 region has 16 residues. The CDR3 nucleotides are TGTGCCAGCAGCCCCTCCCTAGCGGGGGGGCGGGAGACCCAGTACTTC. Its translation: CASSPSLAGGRETQYF.

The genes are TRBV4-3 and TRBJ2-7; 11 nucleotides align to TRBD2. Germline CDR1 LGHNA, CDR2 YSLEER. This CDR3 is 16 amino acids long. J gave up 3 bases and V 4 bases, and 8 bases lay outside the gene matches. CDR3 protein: CASSRELAGVGYEQYF. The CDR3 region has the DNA TGCGCCAGCAGCCGAGAACTAGCGGGAGTTGGCTACGAGCAGTACTTC.

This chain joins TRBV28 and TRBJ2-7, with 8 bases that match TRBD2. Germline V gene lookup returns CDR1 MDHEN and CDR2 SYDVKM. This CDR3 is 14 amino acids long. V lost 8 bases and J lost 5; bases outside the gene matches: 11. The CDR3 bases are TGTGCCAGCGCCCCGGGAGGGCCTCGGGACGAGCAGTACTTC. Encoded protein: CASAPGGPRDEQYF.

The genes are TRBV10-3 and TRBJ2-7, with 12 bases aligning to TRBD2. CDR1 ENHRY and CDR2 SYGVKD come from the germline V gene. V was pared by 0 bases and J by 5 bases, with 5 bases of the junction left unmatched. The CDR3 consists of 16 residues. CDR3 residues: CAISESASGGANEQYF. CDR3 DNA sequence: TGTGCCATCAGTGAGTCCGCTAGCGGGGGGGCAAACGAGCAGTACTTC.

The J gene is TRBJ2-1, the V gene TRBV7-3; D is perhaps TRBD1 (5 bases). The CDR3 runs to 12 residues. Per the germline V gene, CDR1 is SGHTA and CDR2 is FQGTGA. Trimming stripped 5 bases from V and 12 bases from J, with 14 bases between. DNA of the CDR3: TGTGCCAGCAGCAAAGACAGAGAAATGCAGTTCTTC. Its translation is CASSKDREMQFF.

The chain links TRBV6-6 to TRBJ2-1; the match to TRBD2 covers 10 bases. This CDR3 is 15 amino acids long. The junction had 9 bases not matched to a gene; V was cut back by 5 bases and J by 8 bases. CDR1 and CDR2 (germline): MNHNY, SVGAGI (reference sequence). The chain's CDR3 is CASSPRTSGRDEQFF. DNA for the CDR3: TGTGCCAGCAGTCCGCGGACTAGCGGCCGGGATGAGCAGTTCTTC.